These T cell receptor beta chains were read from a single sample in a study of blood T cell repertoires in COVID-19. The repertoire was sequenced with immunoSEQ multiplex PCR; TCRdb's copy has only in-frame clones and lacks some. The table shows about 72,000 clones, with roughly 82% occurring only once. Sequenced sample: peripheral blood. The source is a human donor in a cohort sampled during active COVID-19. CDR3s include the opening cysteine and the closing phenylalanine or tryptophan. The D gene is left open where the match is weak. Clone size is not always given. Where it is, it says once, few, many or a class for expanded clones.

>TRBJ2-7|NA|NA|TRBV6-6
TGTGCCAGCAGAGGACTGGGAGTCGGTCCCTACGAGCAGTACTTC
CASRGLGVGPYEQYF
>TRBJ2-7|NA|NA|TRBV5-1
TGCGCCAGCAGCTTGGAAGGGAGGTTTATGTACGAGCAGTACTTC
CASSLEGRFMYEQYF
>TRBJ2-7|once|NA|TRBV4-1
TGCGCCAGCAGCCAAGTAGATGCGGGTTACGAGCAGTACTTC
CASSQVDAGYEQYF
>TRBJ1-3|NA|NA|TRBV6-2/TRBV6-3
TGTGCCAGCCGCCGTGAGGGAGGAAACACCATATATTTT
CASRREGGNTIYF
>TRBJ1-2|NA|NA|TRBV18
TGTGCCAGCTCACCGCAGCGGGGGAACTATGGCTACACCTTC
CASSPQRGNYGYTF
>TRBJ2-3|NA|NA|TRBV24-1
TGTGCCACCAGTGACTTGACCGCGAATACGCAGTATTTT
CATSDLTANTQYF
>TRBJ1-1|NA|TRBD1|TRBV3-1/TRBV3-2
TGTGCCAGCAGCGTAACACCAGGGGGCGCGAGGGCTTTCTTT
CASSVTPGGARAFF
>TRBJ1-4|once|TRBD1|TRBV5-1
TGCGCCAGCAGCTCCACGGACAGGCCTAATGAAAAACTGTTTTTT
CASSSTDRPNEKLFF
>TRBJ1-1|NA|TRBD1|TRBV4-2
TGTGCCAGCACCTATACAGGGGTTGAAGCTTTCTTT
CASTYTGVEAFF
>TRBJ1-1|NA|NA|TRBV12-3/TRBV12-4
TGTGCCAGCATCAAATCAGGAAACACTGAAGCTTTCTTT
CASIKSGNTEAFF
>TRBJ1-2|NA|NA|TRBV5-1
TGCGCCAGCACCCCTGGAACAGTCTATGGCTACACCTTC
CASTPGTVYGYTF
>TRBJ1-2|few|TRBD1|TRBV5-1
TGCGCCAGCAGCCCTCAGGGGGACTATGGCTACACCTTC
CASSPQGDYGYTF
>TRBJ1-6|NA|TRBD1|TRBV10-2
TGCGCCACCCGGGGGATCCGGGACAGAGACTCACCCCTCCACTTT
CATRGIRDRDSPLHF
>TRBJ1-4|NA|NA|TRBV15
TGTGCCACCAGCGCGCGGGGAGGGCCTGGGGAAAAACTGTTTTTT
CATSARGGPGEKLFF
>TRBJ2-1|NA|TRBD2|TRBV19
TGTGCCAGTAGTATCGCTAGCGGGGGATACAATGAGCAGTTCTTC
CASSIASGGYNEQFF
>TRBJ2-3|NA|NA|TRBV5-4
TGTGCCAGCAGCTTGTCCGGGGGGCGTGGAGGAGGCACAGATACGCAGTATTTT
CASSLSGGRGGGTDTQYF
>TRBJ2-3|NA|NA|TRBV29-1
TGCAGCGTTGGAAAGTCCAACCTACCCACAGATACGCAGTATTTT
CSVGKSNLPTDTQYF
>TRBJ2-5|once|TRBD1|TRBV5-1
TGCGCCAGCAGCGGACAGGGAAGCGAAGGAGAGACCCAGTACTTC
CASSGQGSEGETQYF
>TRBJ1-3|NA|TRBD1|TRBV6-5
TGTGCCAGCACCTTGGCATTACAGGGGGGGAACACCATATATTTT
CASTLALQGGNTIYF
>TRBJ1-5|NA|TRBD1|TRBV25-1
TGTGCCAGCACCGAGACAGGGGGCGATCAGCCCCAGCATTTT
CASTETGGDQPQHF
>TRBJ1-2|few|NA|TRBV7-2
TGTGCCAGCACTACCAGGGTCCGCTATGGCTACACCTTC
CASTTRVRYGYTF
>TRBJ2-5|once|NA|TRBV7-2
TGTGCCAGCAGCCGTAACGCAGGAGGCGAGACCCAGTACTTC
CASSRNAGGETQYF
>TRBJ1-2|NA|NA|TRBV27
TGTGCCAGCAGTTTAAAGGCAGACTTTAACTATGGCTACACCTTC
CASSLKADFNYGYTF
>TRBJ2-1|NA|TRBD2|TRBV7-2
TGTGCCAGCAGCTTAGGGCGGCTAGCGGGGGCCCAACCCTACAATGAGCAGTTCTTC
CASSLGRLAGAQPYNEQFF
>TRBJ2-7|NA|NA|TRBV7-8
TGTGCCAGCAGCTTAGCTGTCCAGTACGAGCAGTACTTC
CASSLAVQYEQYF
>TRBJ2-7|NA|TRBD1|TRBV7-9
TGTGCCAGCAGCTTAGTTGCAGGGACAGGCGAGCAGTACTTC
CASSLVAGTGEQYF
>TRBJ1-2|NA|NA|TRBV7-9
TGTGCCAGCAGCTTTCCAGGGGAGGGTGGCTACACCTTC
CASSFPGEGGYTF
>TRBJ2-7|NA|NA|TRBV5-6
TGTGCCAGCAGCTCGGGAGGGGGCCTCAGGGAGCAGTACTTC
CASSSGGGLREQYF
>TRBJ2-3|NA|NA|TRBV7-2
TGTGCCAGCAGCTTAGGCCGTGCGGGAGATACGCAGTATTTT
CASSLGRAGDTQYF
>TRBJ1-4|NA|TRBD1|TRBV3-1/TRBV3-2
TGTGCCAGCAGCTCAGGGGGCGAAGAAAAACTGTTTTTT
CASSSGGEEKLFF
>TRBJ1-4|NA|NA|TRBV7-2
TGTGCCAGCAGCTTCGGAGGCGCAGGCCTGTTTTTT
CASSFGGAGLFF
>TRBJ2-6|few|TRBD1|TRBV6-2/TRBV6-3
TGTGCCAGCAGTTCAGGGGGCTCTGGGGCCAACGTCCTGACTTTC
CASSSGGSGANVLTF
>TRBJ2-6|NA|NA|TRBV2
TGTGCCAGCGGCGACAGGTTCTCTGGGGCCAACGTCCTGACTTTC
CASGDRFSGANVLTF
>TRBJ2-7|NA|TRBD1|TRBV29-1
TGCAGCGTTGAAGAGAGGGACAGGGGGACCTACGAGCAGTACTTC
CSVEERDRGTYEQYF
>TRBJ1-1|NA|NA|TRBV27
TGTGCCAGCCGCAGGGGTAACACTGAAGCTTTCTTT
CASRRGNTEAFF
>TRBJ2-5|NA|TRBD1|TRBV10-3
TGTGCCATCAGTGGAGTGCAGGGGGAGTTCGGAGAGACCCAGTACTTC
CAISGVQGEFGETQYF
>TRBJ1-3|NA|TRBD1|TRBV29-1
TGCAGCGTTGAGCGGGACAGCGGAAACACCATATATTTT
CSVERDSGNTIYF
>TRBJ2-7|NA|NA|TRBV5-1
TGCGCCAGCAGCTTGGTTGCGACAGGCTCCTACGAGCAGTACTTC
CASSLVATGSYEQYF
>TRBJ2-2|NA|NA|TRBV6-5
TGTGCCAGCAGAGGACAGAAGAACACCGGGGAGCTGTTTTTT
CASRGQKNTGELFF
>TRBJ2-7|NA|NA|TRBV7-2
TGTGCCAGCAGCTTATTGGGGGGGGCAGCTATCGAGCAGTACTTC
CASSLLGGAAIEQYF
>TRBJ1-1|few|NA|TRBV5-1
TGCGCCAGCAGCTTGAATACAGGAGACACTGAAGCTTTCTTT
CASSLNTGDTEAFF